Given below is one T cell receptor beta chain in context. Its cognate antigen is unknown. The data were obtained in a study of T cell responses to AZD1222 COVID-19 vaccine. Data came from immunoSEQ multiplex PCR; TCRdb stores just in-frame clones and leaves some out. The profile covers around 50,000 clones, with around four fifths appearing a single time and 9.5% to 13% taken by the ten largest. Study-wide results and caveats: Just 5 to 7 people given AZD1222 tested seropositive at baseline. Donors were mostly white British, more females; clonal diversity possibly underestimated. Vaccination with two AZD1222 doses was followed by a rise in Spike-specific TCR breadth and depth. Distributed over spike, vaccine-associated CD4 TCRs predominated at 160-218 and 743-854.

The TCR was taken from an adult in good health. The starting material was peripheral blood, obtained on day 0 of AZD1222 vaccination.

CDR3 residues: CASSSGDSPLHF. The CDR3, as DNA: TGTGCCAGCAGTTCGGGGGATTCACCCCTCCACTTT. The chain has TRBV28 and TRBJ1-6; tentatively, D is TRBD1 (5 bases). V was clipped by 4 bases and J by 8 bases, with 6 bases between them. This CDR3 region has 12 residues. CDR1 is MDHEN, CDR2 SYDVKM, per germline.